The following is a TCR beta chain sequence with its context. The target antigen is unknown. Treatment described: oral pan-JAK inhibitor, 5-10 mg twice daily. These data come from a study of CD8+ T cells in alopecia areata. Overall study: Treatment of the treated patients consisted of oral tofacitinib, 5 to 10 mg twice daily. Severity was scored as percentage of affected scalp area in treated patients.

Study results and caveats: Normal skin contains resident alphabeta T cells, and these are also sequenced in scalp samples. The study found higher clonality in lesional than normal scalp, especially in alopecia totalis/universalis.

Investigators isolated RNA and reverse transcribed it into cDNA to act as the sequencing template. Produced via immunoSEQ multiplex PCR; TCRdb's table is partial and in-frame only. The sample contains some 210,000 clones, approximately 72% of which appear only once. Germline V CDR1 and CDR2: SGHDT, YYEEEE. V shed 2 bases and J shed 5 bases, with 13 bases lying between them. This CDR3 has 14 amino acids. This chain joins TRBV5-6 and TRBJ2-5, with D perhaps given as TRBD1 or TRBD2 (5 bases each). The clonotype originates from a human donor with alopecia areata. Sequencing used CD4+ T cells sorted from blood, obtained at approximately week 45, from a patient treated with tofacitinib. CDR3 coding DNA: TGTGCCAGCAGCTTATGGGGACCTAAGGAGACCCAGTACTTC. The encoded protein is CASSLWGPKETQYF.